This TCR beta chain was sequenced during a study of cytomegalovirus exposure and HLA in healthy donors. PCR primers comprised 60 Vbeta and 13 Jbeta primers. Authors' processing steps: Per a later analysis, the number of unique TCR beta chains was 75 million to 90 million, of which roughly 11 million were shared. Here immunoSEQ multiplex PCR was the method, and the copy in TCRdb shows in-frame clones only, minus some. That table supplies the V and J calls and clone size; D and trimming were determined from the DNA. The sample lists roughly 100,000 clones, around 70% occurring once. The germline gives CDR1 SNHLY, CDR2 FYNNEI. The CDR3 sequence is 14 residues long. Trimming stripped 6 bases from V and 8 bases from J, with 16 bases between.

The sequenced sample was PBMCs. This chain joins TRBV2 and TRBJ1-4; D is perhaps TRBD1 (5 bases). The TCR originated in a boy aged 5-17 years in good health and CMV-seronegative. The CDR3 spells CASRLRWQGEKLFF. The CDR3 DNA follows: TGTGCCAGCAGACTGAGGTGGCAGGGCGAAAAACTGTTTTTT.